The 25 T cell receptor beta chains listed next were all sequenced from one sample in a study of T cells in Graves' hyperthyroidism and ophthalmopathy (dated by TCRdb to about 2019). The receptor library was made with multiplex PCR. The sequencer listed for this sample is Illumina HiSeq 2000. The TCR beta CDR3 regions were amplified from RNA transcripts. The TCR CDR3 was subjected to a first round of RT-PCR using the HTBI primer set and the Qiagen OneStep RT-PCR kit. TCRdb handled the public reads itself, with Q25 trimming in fastp and clone calling in MiXCR, and kept productive beta chains. Rows are combined by CDR3 protein, so each entry shows the most common genes and DNA. The sample table holds 400,000 or so distinct CDR3 sequences, of which approximately 15% were seen once. The ten biggest clones cover about 18% of the sample. The material sequenced was blood. These receptors came from a woman aged 25 to 39 with Graves' ophthalmopathy.

At least ten counts were recorded for this clonotype. V gene TRBV20-1 combines with J gene TRBJ1-4; 9 bases line up with TRBD1. With V trimmed by 4 bases and J by 8 bases, 11 bases remained unmatched. Germline CDR1 and CDR2: DFQATT and SNEGSKA (reference sequence). The CDR3 has 15 residues. CDR3 in amino acids: CSAKEIGTGLEKLFF. Here the CDR3 DNA reads TGCAGTGCTAAAGAGATAGGGACAGGGTTAGAAAAACTGTTTTTT.

The sample holds many counts of this clonotype. Here the CDR3 reads CASKRQLNTGELFF. The CDR3 DNA follows: TGTGCCAGCAAACGCCAATTGAACACCGGGGAGCTGTTTTTT. The genes are TRBV2 and TRBJ2-2; no firm D call. The V end was cut by 7 bases, the J end by 1 base, with 10 bases between. The CDR3 covers 14 residues. Looked up from germline, CDR1 is SNHLY and CDR2 is FYNNEI.

The chain couples TRBV20-1 to TRBJ1-2; 8 bases map to TRBD1. V shed 5 bases and J 5 bases; nucleotides not matched to a gene: 7. The CDR3 has 13 residues. Germline values: CDR1 DFQATT, CDR2 SNEGSKA (reference sequence). CDR3 DNA: TGCAGTGCTGGCGGACAGGGCCCTTATGGCTACACCTTC. It translates to CSAGGQGPYGYTF.

This clonotype was detected ten times or more. This chain links TRBV28 with TRBJ1-1; D remains ambiguous. V was trimmed by 3 bases and J by 1 base, leaving 9 bases between them. Germline V gene data show CDR1 as MDHEN and CDR2 as SYDVKM. This CDR3 is built from 14 residues. The CDR3 DNA reads TGTGCCAGCAGTTTTACGGCGACGAACACTGAAGCTTTCTTT. Translation: CASSFTATNTEAFF.

The rearrangement uses TRBV6-1 and TRBJ1-5, with D possibly TRBD1 on 6 matching bases. The CDR3 extends over 15 amino acids. V lost 6 bases and J lost 0, with 12 bases in between. Germline V gives CDR1 MNHNS, CDR2 SASEGT. CDR3 nucleotide sequence: TGTGCCAGCAGAACCGACAGGTATAGCAATCAGCCCCAGCATTTT. Translation: CASRTDRYSNQPQHF.

This clonotype has just a few counts. The chain has TRBV9 and TRBJ1-1, with 9 bases fitting TRBD1. There are 14 residues in the CDR3. Germline CDR1 reads SGDLS; CDR2 reads YYNGEE. The V and J ends lost 4 bases and 8 bases, in that order; junction bases with no gene match: 9. For the CDR3, the DNA is TGTGCCAGCAGCCCTCAGGGACAGGGTACCGAAGCTTTCTTT. Its translation is CASSPQGQGTEAFF.

Regarding this clonotype: A much larger clonotype is one base distant, so this may be a read error. The V gene is TRBV11-3, the J gene TRBJ1-1; D is undetermined. CDR1 SGHNT and CDR2 YENEEA come from the germline V gene. The CDR3 loop spans 15 amino acids. The CDR3 region has the DNA TGTGTCAGCAGCTTAGATTGGCGTCGGTACACTGAAGCTTTCTTT. This sequence encodes CVSSLDWRRYTEAFF.

This chain joins TRBV10-1 and TRBJ1-3; maybe TRBD1 (5 bases). The V end lost 5 bases, the J end lost 6 bases, and 17 bases lay between the germline ends. Germline values: CDR1 WNHNN, CDR2 SYGVQD (reference sequence). The CDR3 loop spans 15 amino acids. The CDR3 protein is CASSLHAGPENTIYF. Written as DNA, the CDR3 is TGCGCCAGCAGTCTACATGCGGGACCTGAAAACACCATATATTTT.

This clonotype has at least ten counts. V usage is TRBV2 and J usage is TRBJ1-5; TRBD1 agrees at 11 bases. The V gene's germline CDR1 is SNHLY and CDR2 FYNNEI. V lost 8 bases to trimming and J lost 5 bases; unmatched junction nucleotides: 5. CDR3 length equals 14 residues. CDR3 sequence: CASRGQGAYQPQHF. In DNA form, the CDR3 reads TGTGCCAGCCGAGGACAGGGGGCTTATCAGCCCCAGCATTTT.

The chain carries TRBV6-2 or TRBV6-3 and TRBJ1-2; D is unresolved. Germline V gene data show CDR1 as MNHEY and CDR2 as SVGEGT. Trimming took 0 bases from V and 0 from J, leaving 5 bases between them. This CDR3 region has 14 residues. CDR3 protein: CASSYSGANYGYTF. The CDR3 DNA is TGTGCCAGCAGTTACTCAGGAGCTAACTATGGCTACACCTTC.

Details on this clonotype: A much bigger clone sits one base away, suggesting this may be a read error. V usage is TRBV20-1 and J usage is TRBJ2-1; D is uncertain. Deletions cut 8 bases from V and 12 bases from J, with 17 bases between. The CDR3 loop spans 11 amino acids. Germline assignment: CDR1 DFQATT and CDR2 SNEGSKA (reference sequence). The CDR3 protein is CSRYSFGAQFF. The CDR3, as DNA: TGCAGTAGATATAGTTTTGGAGCGCAGTTCTTC.

This clonotype occurred many times. In DNA, the CDR3 is TGCAGTGTGGGGGGAAGCAATCAGCCCCAGCATTTT. It translates to CSVGGSNQPQHF. V and J are TRBV20-1 and TRBJ1-5, with D perhaps TRBD1 (5 bases). Germline V lookup: CDR1 DFQATT, CDR2 SNEGSKA (reference sequence). The CDR3 length is 12 residues. Trimming took off 7 bases at V and 1 base at J, with 8 bases between the two ends.

This clonotype has ten or more counts. The DNA of the CDR3 is TGCAGTGCAACGGACGATCGGCTCGCGGGGCCTAGCTCCTACGAGCAGTACTTC. It encodes CSATDDRLAGPSSYEQYF. V and J are TRBV20-1 and TRBJ2-7; tentatively, D is TRBD2 (6 bases). Trimming cost V 6 bases and J 0 bases, with 27 bases left between them. Germline V lookup: CDR1 DFQATT, CDR2 SNEGSKA (reference sequence). The length of the CDR3 is 18 residues.

This clonotype was detected ten times or more. J is TRBJ2-1 and V is TRBV6-1; 8 bases map to TRBD2. The CDR3 totals 15 residues. Trimming removed 6 bases from V and 5 bases from J; junction bases left unmatched: 9. Germline V gene data show CDR1 as MNHNS and CDR2 as SASEGT. The CDR3 loop is CASSYGLATDNEQFF. CDR3 sequence (DNA): TGTGCCAGCAGCTATGGACTAGCCACGGACAATGAGCAGTTCTTC.

This clonotype appeared many times. The genes are TRBV12-3 or TRBV12-4 and TRBJ1-5, with D uncertain. This CDR3 contains 14 residues. V lost 2 bases and J 4 bases, leaving 9 bases between the germline ends. The CDR3 sequence is CASSLIGVNQPQHF. CDR3 in DNA: TGTGCCAGCAGTTTAATCGGGGTAAATCAGCCCCAGCATTTT.

This clonotype was found many times. The V gene is TRBV5-1, the J gene TRBJ1-5, with D possibly being TRBD1 (6 bases). This CDR3 has 15 residues. Trimming shortened V by 0 bases and J by 3 bases, and 10 bases separated the two germline ends. CDR1 is SGHRS and CDR2 is YFSETQ in the germline V gene. The CDR3 protein is CASSLGQGNNQPQHF. CDR3 coding DNA: TGCGCCAGCAGCTTGGGTCAGGGGAACAATCAGCCCCAGCATTTT.

This clonotype was counted many times. This chain links TRBV24-1 with TRBJ2-3; 7 bases agree with TRBD2. CDR1 and CDR2 (germline): KGHDR, SFDVKD. The length of the CDR3 is 15 residues. J gave up 0 bases and V 3 bases, and 2 bases lay outside the gene matches. The CDR3 sequence: CATSDILASTDTQYF. The CDR3 nucleotides are TGTGCCACCAGTGATATACTAGCGAGCACAGATACGCAGTATTTT.

This clonotype has at least ten counts. The chain combines TRBV28 with TRBJ2-1, with D perhaps matching TRBD1 or TRBD2 (5 bases each). V shed 5 bases and J shed 8 bases, with 10 bases lying between them. CDR1 MDHEN and CDR2 SYDVKM come from the germline V gene. The CDR3 spans 12 residues. CDR3 sequence: CASSPRGHEQFF. CDR3 sequence (DNA): TGTGCCAGCAGTCCGAGGGGCCATGAGCAGTTCTTC.

This clonotype was recorded at least ten times. This chain connects TRBV28 to TRBJ2-7; 9 nucleotides match TRBD1. The CDR3 runs 12 residues. The trim removed 9 bases at V and 4 bases at J, leaving 4 bases unmatched. Germline V gene lookup returns CDR1 MDHEN and CDR2 SYDVKM. The CDR3 sequence: CASTTGGYEQYF. The CDR3 DNA sequence: TGTGCCAGTACGACAGGGGGTTACGAGCAGTACTTC.

This clonotype was recorded many times. This chain connects TRBV7-9 to TRBJ2-3, with a tentative D call TRBD1 (6 bases). The CDR3 runs to 17 residues. The germline V gene encodes CDR1 SEHNR and CDR2 FQNEAQ (reference sequence). The V end was cut by 5 bases, the J end by 4 bases, with 22 bases between. The CDR3 region is CASSVGDRDNPADTQYF. CDR3 coding DNA: TGTGCCAGCAGCGTCGGGGACCGGGACAACCCAGCAGATACGCAGTATTTT.

CDR3 residues: CSAIDLDPTAKNIQYF. Here the CDR3 DNA reads TGCAGTGCTATCGACCTCGACCCCACGGCCAAAAACATTCAGTACTTC. The chain combines TRBV20-1 with TRBJ2-4; the D is unclear. The CDR3 runs to 16 residues. Between the trimmed V and J ends, which lost 4 bases and 1 base, there was a span of 17 bases. CDR1 is DFQATT and CDR2 is SNEGSKA in the germline V gene (reference sequence).

The chain recombines TRBV29-1 with TRBJ1-2; no firm D call. The CDR3 consists of 10 residues. Germline values: CDR1 SQVTM, CDR2 ANQGSEA. Trimming shortened V by 5 bases and J by 13 bases, and 14 bases separated the two germline ends. CDR3 residues: CSVSPEEGTF. The CDR3 DNA reads TGCAGCGTTTCCCCGGAGGAGGGCACCTTC.

This clonotype was seen ten or more times. The chain combines TRBV2 with TRBJ2-7; 8 positions match TRBD2. The CDR3 is made up of 14 amino acids. The V and J ends lost 2 bases and 1 base, in that order; junction bases with no gene match: 1. CDR1 is SNHLY, CDR2 FYNNEI, per germline. CDR3 protein: CASSETGGSYEQYF. CDR3 nucleotide sequence: TGTGCCAGCAGTGAAACGGGGGGGTCCTACGAGCAGTACTTC.

In this sample, this clonotype turned up many times. The V call is TRBV20-1, the J call TRBJ1-2, with a tentative D call TRBD1 (6 bases). The ends were cut back, 6 bases at V and 0 bases at J, with 23 bases in the middle. Per germline, CDR1 DFQATT and CDR2 SNEGSKA (reference sequence). The CDR3 has 17 residues. As DNA, the CDR3 is TGCAGTGCCCTGGGGGGGGGGGGCTCCGATACTAACTATGGCTACACCTTC. Its translation: CSALGGGGSDTNYGYTF.

This clonotype was observed many times. V and J are TRBV15 and TRBJ2-7; D is possibly TRBD1 (6 bases). Germline-derived CDR1 and CDR2 are LNHNV and YYDKDF (reference sequence). V lost 3 bases, J lost 3 bases, and 12 bases lay in between. This CDR3 comprises 14 residues. CDR3 DNA: TGTGCCACCAGCAGTCCGCAGGGGAGCTACGAGCAGTACTTC. Translating gives CATSSPQGSYEQYF.